The sequence of this TCR beta chain was determined in a study of T cell responses to AZD1222 COVID-19 vaccine (dated by TCRdb to the early 2020s). Study-level background: AZD1222 recipients given second doses at about 4 weeks or at about 12 weeks were pooled, since spike-specific TCR depth and breadth were not found to differ between the two schedules. TCR sequencing covered 233 trial participants: around 210 given two doses of AZD1222 and some 25 given two doses of MenACWY control vaccine. Enrollment into the trials was organized by age into subgroups of 18-55, 56-69 and 70-plus years, and those subgroups contained 148, 28 and 57 TCR-sequenced participants, respectively.

The time point label, read with the paper, signifies: baseline before first vaccination. The vaccinee samples were drawn from two UK trials, COV001 and COV002, one of which was a single-blind randomized controlled phase 2/3 trial testing AZD1222 (ChAdOx1 nCoV-19) in healthy adults. Trial participant PBMC samples were collected at day 0 and day 28 after the second dose for TCRbeta chain sequencing. Worth noting for this clone: It has no known antigen specificity. Within one base of it there is no much larger clone, and no base qualities were kept.

The CDR3 regions of human TCRbeta chains were analyzed by immunosequencing. Per the original workflow: TCRs in the repertoires were compared against a reference library of SARS-CoV-2-specific TCRs that had been generated with the MIRA antigen-specificity platform. Breadth meant the fraction of unique TCRs that were SARS-CoV-2-associated, whereas depth meant the fraction of total T cells that were SARS-CoV-2-associated. Each spike-specific TCR was assigned to its reactive spike region and to a CD4 or CD8 class using the MIRA data. Log10-transformed breadth and depth values were compared by one-way ANOVA with Sidak's multiple comparisons tests. Not all clones reach the TCRdb copy of this immuneACCESS table, which keeps in-frame sequences only. Checked studies attribute under half of the gap to unresolved V genes and leave the rest unexplained. D and trimming were read from the DNA, whereas the V and J calls and clone size are those reported in that table. This sample gives more than 95,000 clones in total; roughly nine tenths of them show up just once. The leading ten clones occupy around a quarter of the sample.

The germline V gene encodes CDR1 SGHAT and CDR2 FQNNGV. Taken from cysteine to phenylalanine, the CDR3 has 17 residues. Only the CDR3 DNA is retained, 51 bases long and in frame from the first base. Trimming at the junction amounts to 10 bases on V and 2 bases on J, and the germline ends lie 23 bases apart. Paper-wide results and their limitations: Most participants were white British and females outnumbered males, and the authors suggested that clonal diversity may have been underestimated. Nearly half of unique spike-specific TCRs reportedly recognized epitopes outside regions mutated in the B.1.351 and B.1.1.7 variants. A significant rise in spike-specific TCR breadth and depth was observed after two AZD1222 doses relative to day 0 and relative to MenACWY recipients. Because no samples from the day 14 peak response were available, repertoires could be characterized only after the peak T cell response. Only five or six AZD1222 recipients were SARS-CoV-2 seropositive at baseline, limiting conclusions about previously exposed vaccinees. In the small 56-69-year group, the increase in depth fell short of significance, most likely because of low power. The whole spike protein was spanned by vaccine-associated CD4 TCRs, and dominant responses were seen in regions 160-218 and 743-854.

Sequenced here: peripheral blood, sampled on day 0 of AZD1222 vaccination. This clonotype was obtained from an adult in good health. The chain links TRBV11-2 with TRBJ2-2; the D gene is perhaps TRBD2, from 6 matching bases. The bases are TGTGCCAACGCTGAATGGCGACCGGGAGCTAACACCGGGGAGCTGTTTTTT. Its amino acids are CANAEWRPGANTGELFF. Full variable domain (CDR3 extended with the reference TRBV11-2 and TRBJ2-2 proteins): EAGVAQSPRYKIIEKRQSVAFWCNPISGHATLYWYQQILGQGPKLLIQFQNNGVVDDSQLPKDRFSAERLKGVDSTLKIQPAKLEDSAVYLCANAEWRPGANTGELFFGEGSRLTVL.